This entry concerns a single T cell receptor (beta chain). What it recognizes is unknown. This specimen belongs to a study of T cell responses to AZD1222 COVID-19 vaccine. Study-level findings and limits: The peak T cell response came first, and repertoires were sampled only after it. The breadth and depth of Spike-specific TCRs increased once two AZD1222 doses had been given. Just a handful of people given AZD1222 tested seropositive at baseline. Across the whole spike, CD4 TCRs peaked at regions 160-218 and 743-854.

Profiled with immunoSEQ multiplex PCR; TCRdb holds only in-frame clones, not every one. The sample yields under 130,000 clones, 92% seen once. The starting material was peripheral blood, obtained on day 0 of AZD1222 vaccination. The receptor was isolated from an adult in good health.

CDR3: CASSDGGQGAPDTQYF. The CDR3, as DNA: TGTGCCAGCAGTGACGGGGGCCAGGGGGCCCCAGATACGCAGTATTTT. The chain joins TRBV6-4 to TRBJ2-3, with 8 bases identical to TRBD1. CDR1 and CDR2 (germline): MRHNA, SNTAGT. The V segment lost 2 bases and the J segment 4 bases; nucleotides outside the gene matches: 8. The CDR3 runs 16 residues.